The clone carrying this TCR beta chain was observed a handful of times. Its antigen is unknown. CDR3 size: 17 residues. This record belongs to a study of beta chain features in type 1 diabetes. Study-wide results and limits: Moderate yet significant TCRB CDR3 shortening was seen in Type 1 diabetes patients in all four CD4+ subsets. Naive, central memory and Treg TCRB repertoires appeared more alike in patients than in healthy donors.

The study reverse transcribed the entire isolated RNA, so it sequenced expressed TCRB transcripts. Method: immunoSEQ multiplex PCR; TCRdb's copy keeps in-frame clones and lacks some. The sample gives approximately 170,000 clones, approximately 7.9% of which show up once; under 0.6% is in the top ten. This TCR was recovered from a young man with type 1 diabetes. Sequences were obtained from central memory CD4+ T cells from blood. This chain joins TRBV12-2 and TRBJ1-6; TRBD1, the table's D call, was not compared with the DNA. TRBV12-2 is labeled a pseudogene. In nucleotides, the CDR3 is TGTGCAAGTCCCAGACCGGACAGGTTCTCCTATAATTCACCCCTCCACTTT. Its protein product is CASPRPDRFSYNSPLHF.